This T cell receptor beta chain was captured in a study of HIV-infected patients and healthy controls. Study-wide results and limits: Unequal distinct sequence numbers between patients and controls complicated comparisons. Study cohorts differed slightly in age and sex, but this did not explain diversity differences. In healthy controls, MAIT alpha CDR3s were common; in HIV+ repertoires, severely depleted.

The repertoire came from unfractionated whole blood and reflected all unsorted peripheral T cells. CDR1 and CDR2 (germline): MNHEY, SMNVEV (reference sequence). The CDR3 is made up of 15 amino acids. The V gene lost 5 bases and the J gene lost 0 bases, with 12 bases spanning the gap. In this sample, this clonotype turned up many times. Its target is unknown. Reverse transcription used 450 to 500 ng RNA and constant-region primers for alpha and beta. Alpha and beta chain libraries were made separately by chain-specific third strand synthesis with multiplexing indices. TCRdb itself ran the 5' RACE reads through MiXCR, one entry per CDR3 protein. The sample shows about 19,000 distinct CDR3 sequences, roughly 8.9% of them seen only once.

The chain employs TRBV27 and TRBJ2-3, with TRBD1 as a possible D gene (6 bases). This sequence was found in an adult in good health. Sequenced sample: blood. The chain's CDR3 is CASSPRDTSTDTQYF. The CDR3 DNA reads as TGTGCCAGCAGTCCCCGGGACACTAGCACAGATACGCAGTATTTT.